These 27 T cell receptor beta chains share one sample of origin, sequenced in a study of blood T cell repertoires in COVID-19. Data came from immunoSEQ multiplex PCR; TCRdb stores just in-frame clones and leaves some out. This repertoire shows more than 300,000 clones, 70% to 90% found once; its top ten account for about 1.2%. The sequencing input was PBMCs or T cells enriched from blood (not recorded which). These receptor sequences come from a woman aged 18-29 years who had recovered from COVID-19.

Concerning this clone itself: At one of its ends the junction is not consistent with the germline gene, which may arise from a read error. V and J are TRBV9 and TRBJ2-2; weak D call: TRBD1 (6 bases). Germline values: CDR1 SGDLS, CDR2 YYNGEE. The CDR3 totals 17 residues. The CDR3 nucleotides are TGTGCCAGCAGCGTAGCTGGACAGCCAAGGAACGCCGGGGAGCTGTTTTTT. Its translation is CASSVAGQPRNAGELFF. Using reference TRBV9 and TRBJ2-2 for the parts outside the CDR3, the full variable domain is DSGVTQTPKHLITATGQRVTLRCSPRSGDLSVYWYQQSLDQGLQFLIQYYNGEERAKGNILERFSAQQFPDLHSELNLSSLELGDSALYFCASSVAGQPRNAGELFFGEGSRLTVL.

The chain employs TRBV27 and TRBJ1-1, with D unresolved. V lost 6 bases to trimming and J lost 11 bases, with 19 bases between them. The germline V gene encodes CDR1 MNHEY and CDR2 SMNVEV (reference sequence). CDR3 length: 13 residues. The CDR3: CASSLRPQAQAFF. The CDR3 bases are TGTGCCAGCAGCTTGAGGCCACAAGCTCAGGCTTTCTTT.

This sequence joins TRBV30 and TRBJ1-3, with a tentative D call TRBD1 (6 bases). The germline V gene encodes CDR1 GTSNPN and CDR2 SVGIG (reference sequence). This CDR3 region has 16 residues. V was shortened by 4 bases and J by 0 bases, with 16 bases between the two germline ends. The DNA for the CDR3 is TGTGCCTGGAATGGATTGACAGGCTCCTCTGGAAACACCATATATTTT. Protein product: CAWNGLTGSSGNTIYF.

Notes on this clone: Other DNA sequences in the same sample also yield this CDR3. V is TRBV7-2 and J is TRBJ1-1, with 7 bases that match TRBD1. CDR3 length equals 14 residues. Trimming removed 5 bases from V and 0 bases from J; junction bases left unmatched: 3. Germline V lookup: CDR1 SGHTA, CDR2 FQGNSA. The CDR3 spells CASSPGQLNTEAFF. The CDR3 DNA sequence: TGTGCCAGCAGCCCGGGACAGCTGAACACTGAAGCTTTCTTT.

The chain employs TRBV11-3 and TRBJ2-1; 7 bases map to TRBD2. Trimming at V came to 0 bases and at J to 3 bases, leaving 2 bases not matched to a gene. The CDR3 has 15 amino acids. The germline V gene has CDR1 SGHNT and CDR2 YENEEA. CDR3 sequence (DNA): TGTGCCAGCAGCTTAGAAGGCGGGGGCTACAATGAGCAGTTCTTC. Amino acid sequence: CASSLEGGGYNEQFF.

This clone was counted between two and nine times. V usage is TRBV9 and J usage is TRBJ1-3; 9 positions match TRBD1. Germline values: CDR1 SGDLS, CDR2 YYNGEE. Trimming removed 3 bases from V and 3 bases from J; junction bases left unmatched: 4. The CDR3 is made up of 15 amino acids. The CDR3 DNA reads TGTGCCAGCAGCGCCGGGACAGGGTATGGAAACACCATATATTTT. It is translated as CASSAGTGYGNTIYF.

The chain links TRBV5-5 to TRBJ1-1; 7 nucleotides agree with TRBD1. This CDR3 is 14 amino acids long. The V and J ends lost 3 bases and 1 base, in that order; junction bases with no gene match: 3. Germline V lookup: CDR1 SGHKS, CDR2 YYEKEE (reference sequence). Here the CDR3 reads CASSWGQSNTEAFF. Written as DNA, the CDR3 is TGTGCCAGCAGCTGGGGACAGTCGAACACTGAAGCTTTCTTT.

The rearrangement links TRBV7-9 to TRBJ1-1; 10 positions agree with TRBD1. This CDR3 spans 17 amino acids. Trimming cost V 5 bases and J 5 bases; bases outside gene matches: 14. Looked up from germline, CDR1 is SEHNR and CDR2 is FQNEAQ (reference sequence). CDR3 residues: CASSAQSGTGVFTEAFF. CDR3 DNA: TGTGCCAGCAGCGCACAGTCCGGGACAGGGGTATTTACTGAAGCTTTCTTT.

This clone was observed a few times. The chain links TRBV3-1 (or the pseudogene TRBV3-2) to TRBJ1-6; a possible D gene is TRBD1 (5 bases). CDR3 length: 14 amino acids. V lost 1 base, J lost 9 bases, and 10 bases lay in between. CDR1 and CDR2 from the germline V gene are LGHDT and YNNKEL (reference sequence). Written as DNA, the CDR3 is TGTGCCAGCAGCCAAGGAACAGGAAGTTCACCCCTCCACTTT. Protein sequence: CASSQGTGSSPLHF.

This clone was detected a few times. This chain connects TRBV25-1 to TRBJ1-2; TRBD1 matches at 11 bases. Germline CDR1 is MGHDK and CDR2 is SYGVNS. V shed 0 bases, J shed 2 bases, and the junction held 8 bases outside the gene matches. The CDR3 covers 18 residues. For the CDR3, the DNA is TGTGCCAGCAGTGAATACCGAGGACAGGGGGCAGTCAACTATGGCTACACCTTC. Translating gives CASSEYRGQGAVNYGYTF.

The chain combines TRBV14 with TRBJ2-1; D uncertain. This CDR3 contains 14 residues. The V gene's germline CDR1 is SGHDN and CDR2 FVKESK. V was shortened by 3 bases and J by 0 bases, with 6 bases between the two germline ends. As DNA, the CDR3 is TGTGCCAGCAGCCACCTCCCCTCCTACAATGAGCAGTTCTTC. Its translation: CASSHLPSYNEQFF.

The chain has TRBV4-1 and TRBJ1-1, with D perhaps matching TRBD1 (6 bases). Germline V lookup: CDR1 MGHRA, CDR2 YSYEKL. The CDR3 covers 18 residues. Trimming left V 0 bases short and J 1 base short, with 18 bases between. DNA of the CDR3: TGCGCCAGCAGCCAAGATACGGCAGGGGCCCACTCGAACACTGAAGCTTTCTTT. Its protein is CASSQDTAGAHSNTEAFF.

This clone was found a few times. The chain is built from TRBV6-5 and TRBJ1-1; 9 bases fit TRBD1. Germline V gene sequence: CDR1 MNHEY, CDR2 SVGAGI. The CDR3 has 15 amino acids. The junction had 10 bases not matched to a gene; V was cut back by 7 bases and J by 4 bases. CDR3 loop: CASNAPGQGPTEAFF. CDR3 nucleotide sequence: TGTGCCAGCAACGCTCCGGGACAGGGTCCCACTGAAGCTTTCTTT.

J is TRBJ1-2 and V is TRBV3-1 (or the pseudogene TRBV3-2); a possible D gene is TRBD1 (6 bases). Trimming pared 0 bases from V and 6 bases from J, leaving 17 bases between. Per germline, CDR1 LGHDT and CDR2 YNNKEL (reference sequence). The CDR3 consists of 16 residues. CDR3 DNA sequence: TGTGCCAGCAGCCAAGAAGTCCCCGACAGGAGGAATGGCTACACCTTC. Encoded protein: CASSQEVPDRRNGYTF.

The gene calls are TRBV27 and TRBJ1-2, with 7 bases matching TRBD1. V lost 6 bases to trimming and J lost 0 bases; unmatched junction nucleotides: 4. The CDR3 runs 14 residues. Germline lookup yields CDR1 MNHEY and CDR2 SMNVEV (reference sequence). The CDR3 DNA follows: TGTGCCAGCAGGGAACAGGGGTCTAACTATGGCTACACCTTC. It translates to CASREQGSNYGYTF.

This chain connects TRBV30 to TRBJ1-5; D is uncertain. Germline CDR1 GTSNPN, CDR2 SVGIG (reference sequence). Deletions cut 2 bases from V and 5 bases from J, with 10 bases between. There are 13 residues in the CDR3. The CDR3 DNA sequence: TGTGCCTGGAGTCTATCAGGCGATCAGCCCCAGCATTTT. It specifies CAWSLSGDQPQHF.

The chain links TRBV20-1 to TRBJ1-1; D gene uncertain. V lost 3 bases and J 8 bases, leaving 10 bases between the germline ends. Per germline, CDR1 DFQATT and CDR2 SNEGSKA (reference sequence). The CDR3 contains 11 residues. The CDR3 nucleotides read TGCAGTGCTAGTTATGAGGCGGAAGCTTTCTTT. Translation gives CSASYEAEAFF.

The chain is built from TRBV18 and TRBJ1-5; weak D call: TRBD1 (5 bases). Per germline, CDR1 KGHSH and CDR2 LQKENI. The CDR3 length is 12 residues. The ends were cut back, 5 bases at V and 6 bases at J, with 8 bases in the middle. DNA for the CDR3: TGTGCCAGCTCAAACAGGAGTCAGCCCCAGCATTTT. Translating gives CASSNRSQPQHF. Full variable domain (remainder filled in from reference TRBV18 and TRBJ1-5): NAGVMQNPRHLVRRRGQEARLRCSPMKGHSHVYWYRQLPEEGLKFMVYLQKENIIDESGMPKERFSAEFPKEGPSILRIQQVVRGDSAAYFCASSNRSQPQHFGDGTRLSIL.

The chain combines TRBV14 with TRBJ2-7, with 8 nucleotides matching TRBD1. This CDR3 contains 14 residues. Germline-derived CDR1 and CDR2 are SGHDN and FVKESK. V lost 4 bases and J lost 3; bases outside the gene matches: 5. CDR3 in DNA: TGTGCCAGCAGCCCGGGGACAGGATACTACGAGCAGTACTTC. It translates to CASSPGTGYYEQYF.

This sequence joins TRBV4-3 and TRBJ2-1, with D tentatively TRBD2 (6 bases). Germline V CDR1 and CDR2: LGHNA, YSLEER. This CDR3 has 16 amino acids. With 1 base removed from V and 5 bases from J, the gap between germline ends came to 15 bases. CDR3 in DNA: TGCGCCAGCAGCCAAGTACCGACTAGAGGCCACAATGAGCAGTTCTTC. Its protein is CASSQVPTRGHNEQFF.

The chain combines TRBV6-5 with TRBJ1-4; maybe TRBD1 (6 bases). With 7 bases removed from V and 0 bases from J, the gap between germline ends came to 9 bases. Germline V gene data show CDR1 as MNHEY and CDR2 as SVGAGI. The CDR3 covers 14 residues. The CDR3 DNA is TGTGCCAGCACCTACAGGGCAACTAATGAAAAACTGTTTTTT. Translating it yields CASTYRATNEKLFF.

The rearrangement links TRBV18 to TRBJ2-1; TRBD1 matches at 7 bases. J was trimmed by 3 bases and V by 0 bases; bases with no gene match: 5. This CDR3 region has 16 residues. Germline V gives CDR1 KGHSH, CDR2 LQKENI. CDR3: CASSPPIQGYYNEQFF. The DNA for the CDR3 is TGTGCCAGCTCACCACCGATACAGGGGTACTACAATGAGCAGTTCTTC.

This clone was recorded only once. The CDR3 DNA reads as TGTGCCAGTCACCAGATCTCCTACGAGCAGTACTTC. Translated: CASHQISYEQYF. The chain couples TRBV28 to TRBJ2-7; D is uncertain. Germline V gene data show CDR1 as MDHEN and CDR2 as SYDVKM. Trimming stripped 9 bases from V and 0 bases from J, with 9 bases between. The CDR3 runs to 12 residues.

The table lists this clone with a count of one. The rearrangement joins TRBV19 to TRBJ1-6; maybe TRBD1 (6 bases). V was cut by 3 bases and J by 8 bases, with 14 bases left in between. This CDR3 spans 15 amino acids. The germline CDR1 and CDR2 sequences are LNHDA and SQIVND (reference sequence). CDR3 nucleotides: TGTGCCAGTAGTATCCTCAGGGGAGCGGATTCACCCCTCCACTTT. It specifies CASSILRGADSPLHF.

The V gene is TRBV2, the J gene TRBJ2-3; D is ambiguous. The V end was cut by 7 bases, the J end by 11 bases, with 13 bases between. This CDR3 spans 11 amino acids. Germline values: CDR1 SNHLY, CDR2 FYNNEI. The CDR3 DNA reads as TGTGCCAGCACCTCAGGATTGTGGCAGTATTTT. Residues: CASTSGLWQYF.

This rearrangement joins TRBV6-2 or TRBV6-3 to TRBJ1-4; D gene ambiguous. In germline, CDR1 is MNHEY, CDR2 SVGEGT. V lost 4 bases and J lost 14, with 11 bases in between. The CDR3 contains 11 residues. CDR3 nucleotide sequence: TGTGCCAGCAGTTCGGCGGTTGGGCTGTTTTTT. Residues: CASSSAVGLFF.

The chain combines TRBV7-9 with TRBJ2-1; TRBD1 is a possible D gene (5 bases). Germline assignment: CDR1 SEHNR and CDR2 FQNEAQ (reference sequence). Trimming removed 5 bases at V and 4 bases at J, with 15 bases between. The CDR3 loop spans 15 amino acids. The CDR3 DNA reads TGTGCCAGCAGCCACCGACAGAATCTATACAATGAGCAGTTCTTC. This gives the protein CASSHRQNLYNEQFF.